Listed here are 29 T cell receptor beta chains from one sample, sequenced in a study of patients and donors after allogeneic stem cell transplantation. TCRdb independently ran MiXCR on the RT-PCR reads; one entry per CDR3 protein. The sample lists 200,000 to 250,000 distinct CDR3 sequences; 12% to 15% were seen once. Sequencing was carried out using blood, either unsorted or a sorted T cell fraction (not recorded which). Every receptor here comes from a human donor who was either an allogeneic HSCT recipient or a stem cell or donor lymphocyte infusion donor (not recorded which). It is not recorded whose cells these are; they may come from a transplant donor.

The V call is TRBV12-3 or TRBV12-4, the J call TRBJ1-5; no firm D call. The CDR3 runs 12 residues. With 3 bases removed from V and 6 bases from J, the gap between germline ends came to 6 bases. CDR3 in DNA: TGTGCCAGCAGTTTTGAGGCTCAGCCCCAGCATTTT. Translated: CASSFEAQPQHF.

This clonotype was observed a few times. The chain has TRBV7-8 and TRBJ1-2; 7 bases map to TRBD1. V shed 1 base and J 5 bases; nucleotides not matched to a gene: 4. The CDR3 is made up of 14 amino acids. The germline V gene encodes CDR1 SGHVS and CDR2 FQNEAQ. CDR3 nucleotide sequence: TGTGCCAGCAGCTTAGACCAGGGGGAGTATGGCTACACCTTC. It specifies CASSLDQGEYGYTF. Drawing the rest from reference TRBV7-8 and TRBJ1-2, the complete variable domain is GAGVSQSPRYKVAKRGQDVALRCDPISGHVSLFWYQQALGQGPEFLTYFQNEAQLDKSGLPSDRFFAERPEGSVSTLKIQRTQQEDSAVYLCASSLDQGEYGYTFGSGTRLTVV.

V is TRBV19 and J is TRBJ2-7; D is ambiguous. This CDR3 is built from 13 residues. Germline V gives CDR1 LNHDA, CDR2 SQIVND (reference sequence). The V and J ends lost 6 bases and 1 base respectively, with 10 bases between them. CDR3 loop: CASRRSQSYEQYF. The CDR3 DNA reads TGTGCCAGTAGACGAAGCCAATCCTACGAGCAGTACTTC.

The chain carries TRBV11-1 and TRBJ2-1, with TRBD2 matching over 9 bases. Germline loops: CDR1 SGHAT, CDR2 FQDESV (reference sequence). The length of the CDR3 is 16 residues. After removal of 4 bases from V and 8 bases from J, the junction contained 12 bases not matched to a gene. CDR3 sequence reads: CASSSRSLAGKDEQFF. DNA of the CDR3: TGTGCCAGCAGCTCCAGGTCCCTAGCGGGAAAGGATGAGCAGTTCTTC.

This clonotype was seen at least ten times. The chain has TRBV10-3 and TRBJ2-5, with TRBD1 matching 10 bases. This CDR3 is built from 14 residues. Germline CDR1 reads ENHRY; CDR2 reads SYGVKD. V was clipped by 8 bases and J by 2 bases; unmatched bases: 5. The CDR3 DNA reads TGTGCCATCGGTGGGACAGGGGCGCAAGAGACCCAGTACTTC. Encoded protein: CAIGGTGAQETQYF.

In its sample, this clonotype was seen many times. V is TRBV5-1 and J is TRBJ2-2; D possibly matches TRBD1 or TRBD2 (5 bases each). V was cut by 5 bases and J by 6 bases, with 5 bases left in between. Germline values: CDR1 SGHRS, CDR2 YFSETQ. This CDR3 spans 11 amino acids. The CDR3 is CASRGAGELFF. DNA of the CDR3: TGCGCCAGCAGGGGGGCCGGGGAGCTGTTTTTT.

CDR3 amino acids: CSAPTGLDGYTF. CDR3 coding DNA: TGCAGTGCCCCGACAGGGTTGGATGGCTACACCTTC. The gene calls are TRBV20-1 and TRBJ1-2; 7 bases fit TRBD1. CDR1 is DFQATT, CDR2 SNEGSKA, per germline (reference sequence). This CDR3 has 12 amino acids. V was clipped by 6 bases and J by 6 bases; unmatched bases: 7.

The sample holds a few counts of this clonotype. The CDR3, as DNA: TGTGCCAGCAGTGAAGTCTTAGGAGGTGAGCAGTTCTTC. It translates to CASSEVLGGEQFF. The J gene is TRBJ2-1, the V gene TRBV6-4, with a possible D match to TRBD2 (5 bases). V shed 3 bases and J shed 9 bases, with 12 bases lying between them. CDR1 MRHNA and CDR2 SNTAGT come from the germline V gene. This CDR3 comprises 13 residues.

This clonotype was counted a few times. This chain links TRBV24-1 with TRBJ2-3; D gene unclear. From germline, CDR1 is KGHDR and CDR2 SFDVKD. The CDR3 is made up of 15 amino acids. Trimming pared 4 bases from V and 1 base from J, leaving 11 bases between. CDR3 bases: TGTGCCACCAGTGAGTCCGGGCTTGGCACAGATACGCAGTATTTT. As protein: CATSESGLGTDTQYF.

The sample holds many counts of this clonotype. The chain uses TRBV20-1 and TRBJ1-1; 9 bases line up with TRBD1. Germline loops: CDR1 DFQATT, CDR2 SNEGSKA (reference sequence). The CDR3 has 16 amino acids. Losses at the gene ends were 0 bases for V and 2 bases for J; bases not matched to a gene: 7. The CDR3 protein is CSARDIRTGDNTEAFF. In nucleotides, the CDR3 is TGCAGTGCTAGAGATATTAGGACAGGGGACAACACTGAAGCTTTCTTT.

This clonotype has only a few counts. The chain couples TRBV12-3 or TRBV12-4 to TRBJ1-5, with a weak D call TRBD1 (5 bases). CDR3 length: 12 residues. The V end was cut by 6 bases, the J end by 4 bases, with 7 bases between. Here the CDR3 DNA reads TGTGCCAGCAGATGGGGGAATCAGCCCCAGCATTTT. Translating gives CASRWGNQPQHF.

This clonotype was observed many times. V gene TRBV5-4 combines with J gene TRBJ1-2; D gene ambiguous. From germline, CDR1 is SGHNT and CDR2 YYREEE (reference sequence). V gave up 1 base and J gave up 5 bases, with 6 bases separating them. The length of the CDR3 is 12 residues. The CDR3 DNA sequence: TGTGCCAGCAGCTTGACGGGATATGGCTACACCTTC. It yields the protein CASSLTGYGYTF. The full variable domain, in which reference TRBV5-4 and TRBJ1-2 provide the parts outside the CDR3, is ETGVTQSPTHLIKTRGQQVTLRCSSQSGHNTVSWYQQALGQGPQFIFQYYREEENGRGNFPPRFSGLQFPNYSSELNVNALELDDSALYLCASSLTGYGYTFGSGTRLTVV.

This clonotype rates as medium-sized. The genes are TRBV20-1 and TRBJ2-3; 9 bases are a match to TRBD2. V dropped 6 bases and J dropped 8; count of bases not matched to a gene: 9. This CDR3 comprises 13 residues. CDR1 and CDR2 (germline): DFQATT, SNEGSKA (reference sequence). For the CDR3, the DNA is TGCAGTGCCCCTATAGCGGGAGCCGGTACGCAGTATTTT. Translated, it gives CSAPIAGAGTQYF.

This chain links TRBV6-1 with TRBJ2-3; 11 bases map to TRBD1. CDR1 is MNHNS, CDR2 SASEGT, per germline. The CDR3 extends over 18 amino acids. Trimming cost V 5 bases and J 4 bases; bases outside gene matches: 14. In DNA, the CDR3 is TGTGCCAGCAGTAGAAGCCCCCTTTGGGACAGGGGGGCAGATACGCAGTATTTT. Protein sequence: CASSRSPLWDRGADTQYF.

This clonotype was counted between two and nine times. V and J are TRBV6-1 and TRBJ2-7, with 10 bases that match TRBD2. CDR1 is MNHNS and CDR2 is SASEGT in the germline V gene. With 8 bases clipped from V and 2 bases from J, the junction kept 3 bases outside the gene matches. The CDR3 has 13 amino acids. Written as DNA, the CDR3 is TGTGCCAGCCGACTAGCGGGTCCCTACGAGCAGTACTTC. This codes for CASRLAGPYEQYF.

This clonotype was picked up a small number of times. The chain carries TRBV6-1 and TRBJ1-1; no firm D call. Trimming removed 5 bases from V and 7 bases from J, with 11 bases in between. The CDR3 runs 12 residues. Germline CDR1 MNHNS, CDR2 SASEGT. The CDR3 reads CASSPGGYEAFF. The CDR3 region has the DNA TGTGCCAGCAGTCCCGGCGGGTATGAAGCTTTCTTT.

This clonotype has a handful of counts. The J gene is TRBJ1-1, the V gene TRBV5-1; perhaps TRBD1 as D (6 bases). The V gene lost 0 bases and the J gene lost 0 bases, with 18 bases spanning the gap. The CDR3 contains 18 residues. The germline V gene has CDR1 SGHRS and CDR2 YFSETQ. The CDR3 coding sequence is TGCGCCAGCAGCTTGGCCGCGGGGGCCACTATCATGAACACTGAAGCTTTCTTT. Translating it yields CASSLAAGATIMNTEAFF.

A few counts support this clonotype. The V and J genes are TRBV6-5 and TRBJ1-4, with D perhaps matching TRBD1 (5 bases). CDR3 length equals 15 residues. The V gene's germline CDR1 is MNHEY and CDR2 SVGAGI. V lost 2 bases, J lost 7 bases, and 14 bases lay in between. The CDR3 bases are TGTGCCAGCAGTTACCAGGGAGGGGAGACTGAAAAACTGTTTTTT. Translation: CASSYQGGETEKLFF.

The chain has TRBV29-1 and TRBJ1-1; D remains unclear. This CDR3 has 10 residues. Germline loops: CDR1 SQVTM, CDR2 ANQGSEA. Trimming removed 7 bases at V and 1 base at J, with 4 bases between. The CDR3 DNA follows: TGCAGCGCCGCGAACACTGAAGCTTTCTTT. Translation: CSAANTEAFF.

In nucleotides, the CDR3 is TGTGCCAGCAGCCCTAGAATGAACACTGAAGCTTTCTTT. It encodes CASSPRMNTEAFF. The V gene is TRBV14, the J gene TRBJ1-1; D ambiguous. V was shortened by 4 bases and J by 0 bases, with 6 bases between the two germline ends. CDR1 is SGHDN, CDR2 FVKESK, per germline. The CDR3 sequence is 13 residues long.

This chain links TRBV19 with TRBJ2-7; 10 bases match TRBD2. The CDR3 consists of 15 residues. Trimming at V came to 2 bases and at J to 4 bases, leaving 5 bases not matched to a gene. Germline-derived CDR1 and CDR2 are LNHDA and SQIVND (reference sequence). The CDR3 protein is CASSITPSGSYEQYF. For the CDR3, the DNA is TGTGCCAGTAGTATAACTCCTAGCGGGAGTTACGAGCAGTACTTC.

The gene calls are TRBV2 and TRBJ2-2; tentatively, D is TRBD1 (5 bases). The CDR3 has 14 amino acids. CDR1 and CDR2 (germline): SNHLY, FYNNEI. The ends were cut back, 5 bases at V and 6 bases at J, with 13 bases in the middle. For the CDR3, the DNA is TGTGCCAGCAGTTACCTCAGGGTGTCCGGGGAGCTGTTTTTT. Translating gives CASSYLRVSGELFF. Based on the CDR3 plus reference TRBV2 and TRBJ2-2, the full variable domain is EPEVTQTPSHQVTQMGQEVILRCVPISNHLYFYWYRQILGQKVEFLVSFYNNEISEKSEIFDDQFSVERPDGSNFTLKIRSTKLEDSAMYFCASSYLRVSGELFFGEGSRLTVL.

The table lists this clonotype with a few counts. This chain connects TRBV19 to TRBJ2-1, with TRBD2 identical over 8 bases. The J segment lost 9 bases and the V segment lost 5 bases, leaving 15 bases of the junction unmatched. The CDR3 spans 16 residues. CDR1 is LNHDA, CDR2 SQIVND, per germline (reference sequence). CDR3 nucleotides: TGTGCCAGTAGTCCGGACGGGACTAGGCGGTGGGGTGAGCAGTTCTTC. This sequence encodes CASSPDGTRRWGEQFF.

Only a few counts were recorded for this clonotype. This chain links TRBV7-7 with TRBJ2-5; D is unresolved. The CDR3 consists of 15 residues. The ends were cut back, 1 base at V and 4 bases at J, with 13 bases in the middle. The germline V gene encodes CDR1 SSHAT and CDR2 FNYEAQ (reference sequence). The CDR3, as DNA: TGTGCCAGCAGCTTAGGGCTAACCCCCGGAGAGACCCAGTACTTC. Translating it yields CASSLGLTPGETQYF.

This clonotype has a handful of counts. This chain links TRBV4-1 with TRBJ2-6, with D hard to call. Germline V gives CDR1 MGHRA, CDR2 YSYEKL. Trimming left V 3 bases short and J 4 bases short, with 10 bases between. The CDR3 has 15 residues. This CDR3 reads CASSQVLGGANVLTF. CDR3 sequence (DNA): TGCGCCAGCAGCCAGGTTTTAGGGGGGGCCAACGTCCTGACTTTC.

This clonotype appeared many times. The chain joins TRBV5-1 to TRBJ2-7; 8 nucleotides align to TRBD1. Per the germline V gene, CDR1 is SGHRS and CDR2 is YFSETQ. The CDR3 covers 14 residues. V shed 5 bases and J 6 bases; nucleotides not matched to a gene: 10. CDR3 in amino acids: CASSWGQVGSEQYF. The CDR3 DNA sequence: TGCGCCAGCAGTTGGGGACAGGTTGGAAGCGAGCAGTACTTC. The full variable domain, rest sourced from reference TRBV5-1 and TRBJ2-7, is KAGVTQTPRYLIKTRGQQVTLSCSPISGHRSVSWYQQTPGQGLQFLFEYFSETQRNKGNFPGRFSGRQFSNSRSEMNVSTLELGDSALYLCASSWGQVGSEQYFGPGTRLTVT.

This chain uses TRBV7-2 with TRBJ2-7; no firm D call. Germline lookup yields CDR1 SGHTA and CDR2 FQGNSA. Trimming pared 5 bases from V and 5 bases from J, leaving 10 bases between. The CDR3 totals 12 residues. The CDR3 DNA is TGTGCCAGCAGCCGGAAGGTCCACGAGCAGTACTTC. This gives the protein CASSRKVHEQYF.

V gene TRBV2 combines with J gene TRBJ2-3, with 7 bases fitting TRBD2. Germline assignment: CDR1 SNHLY and CDR2 FYNNEI. V was pared by 7 bases and J by 2 bases, with 18 bases of the junction left unmatched. The CDR3 sequence is 18 residues long. The CDR3 DNA is TGTGCCAGCATGGTCTGGGTCGGGGCGGGAGAGACCACAGATACGCAGTATTTT. Protein sequence: CASMVWVGAGETTDTQYF.

The V and J genes are TRBV25-1 and TRBJ2-2; 9 nucleotides line up with TRBD1. V gave up 5 bases and J gave up 6 bases; unmatched junction bases: 10. CDR3 length: 16 amino acids. CDR1 and CDR2 from the germline V gene are MGHDK and SYGVNS. The CDR3: CASSRLDRGGSGELFF. For the CDR3, the DNA is TGTGCCAGCAGTCGATTGGACAGGGGCGGGTCCGGGGAGCTGTTTTTT. Complete variable domain (other parts from reference TRBV25-1 and TRBJ2-2): EADIYQTPRYLVIGTGKKITLECSQTMGHDKMYWYQQDPGMELHLIHYSYGVNSTEKGDLSSESTVSRIRTEHFPLTLESARPSHTSQYLCASSRLDRGGSGELFFGEGSRLTVL.